This T cell receptor (beta chain) was sequenced during a study of PD-1 blockade in classical Hodgkin lymphoma. Study-level results: Complete responders' baseline diversity resembled that of newly diagnosed patients.

About this clone itself: Its antigen is undetermined.

Patients all relapsed after autologous stem cell transplantation, and there was variation in brentuximab vedotin exposure. Some clones are missing from TCRdb's copy, which holds only in-frame ones; the method was immunoSEQ multiplex PCR. The sample consists of 90,000 to 95,000 clones, roughly nine tenths of them appearing once. Germline V lookup: CDR1 MDHEN, CDR2 SYDVKM. This CDR3 is built from 14 residues. V was cut by 2 bases and J by 0 bases, with 8 bases left in between. This receptor was obtained from a human donor with classical Hodgkin lymphoma. The rearrangement uses TRBV28 and TRBJ2-7, with D perhaps matching TRBD1 (6 bases). The sample in question was peripheral blood mononuclear cells (PBMCs), obtained before the second cycle of nivolumab. The CDR3 nucleotides are TGTGCCAGCAGTTTACAGGGGAGCTCCTACGAGCAGTACTTC. Translated, it gives CASSLQGSSYEQYF.